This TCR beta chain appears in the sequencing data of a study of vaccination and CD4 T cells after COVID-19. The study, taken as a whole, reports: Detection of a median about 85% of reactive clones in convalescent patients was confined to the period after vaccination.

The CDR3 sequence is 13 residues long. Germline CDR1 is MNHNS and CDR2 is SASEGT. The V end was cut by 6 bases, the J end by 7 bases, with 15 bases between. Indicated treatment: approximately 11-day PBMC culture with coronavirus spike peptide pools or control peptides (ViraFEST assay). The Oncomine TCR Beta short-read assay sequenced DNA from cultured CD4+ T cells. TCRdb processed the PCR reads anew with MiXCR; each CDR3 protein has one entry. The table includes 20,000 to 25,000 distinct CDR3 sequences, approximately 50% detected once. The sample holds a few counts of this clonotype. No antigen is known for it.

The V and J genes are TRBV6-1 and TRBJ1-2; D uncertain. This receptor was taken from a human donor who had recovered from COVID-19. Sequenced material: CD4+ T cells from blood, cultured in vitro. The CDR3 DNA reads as TGTGCCAGCAGCGATACAAGGGATCTTGGCTACACCTTC. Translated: CASSDTRDLGYTF.